The TCR beta chain under discussion was sequenced for a study of metastatic and nonmetastatic thyroid tumors. Study background: From malignant and benign thyroid patients, repertoires in blood and in tumor or nodule tissue were compared. Broader study findings: Malignant thyroid tumors reportedly exceeded benign nodules significantly in TCR beta diversity, with the difference appearing in blood and tumor.

This clone is medium-sized (0.01 to 0.1%) by share. As yet, its antigen is unknown. The entire patient cohort was treatment-naive prior to thyroid surgery. V lost 9 bases to trimming and J lost 1 base; unmatched junction nucleotides: 5. There are 14 residues in the CDR3. Germline CDR1 and CDR2: SGHRS and YFSETQ. TCRdb re-clonotyped the PCR reads through MiXCR. The sample lists about 4,900 clones; roughly 30% were seen once. V and J are TRBV5-1 and TRBJ2-2, with 8 bases lining up with TRBD2. This receptor was identified in a female donor with papillary thyroid cancer or a benign thyroid nodule (not recorded which). Some clones in this sample may be carry-over from other donors' samples. Material: adjacent normal tissue. The CDR3 loop reads CATTAGGNTGELFF. Written as DNA, the CDR3 is TGCGCCACAACCGCGGGGGGGAACACCGGGGAGCTGTTTTTT.